This T cell receptor (beta chain) stems from a study of blood T cell repertoires in COVID-19. The overall study: The cDNA or gDNA used as material had been derived from T cells, B-cell-depleted T cells, or PBMCs.

Participant-reported clinical history was the basis for cohort assignment. In the authors' workflow: From reference gene primer amplification, estimates of nucleated cell counts were derived. The method was immunoSEQ multiplex PCR; TCRdb's version includes in-frame clones alone and lacks a portion of them. V, J and clone size are taken as reported in that table, and D and trimming were inferred from the DNA itself. The sample holds 470,000 or so clones, 87% seen once. The sequencing sample was made of PBMCs or T cells enriched from blood (not recorded which). The TCR was taken from a woman aged 18-35 years with acute COVID-19.

Written as DNA, the CDR3 is TGTGCCAGCAGCCGACTAGCGGGCTTCAACAATGAGCAGTTCTTC. Translating it yields CASSRLAGFNNEQFF. V usage is TRBV2 and J usage is TRBJ2-1, with 10 nucleotides matching TRBD2. This CDR3 is 15 amino acids long. Germline CDR1 SNHLY, CDR2 FYNNEI. The V segment lost 6 bases and the J segment 5 bases; nucleotides outside the gene matches: 7.